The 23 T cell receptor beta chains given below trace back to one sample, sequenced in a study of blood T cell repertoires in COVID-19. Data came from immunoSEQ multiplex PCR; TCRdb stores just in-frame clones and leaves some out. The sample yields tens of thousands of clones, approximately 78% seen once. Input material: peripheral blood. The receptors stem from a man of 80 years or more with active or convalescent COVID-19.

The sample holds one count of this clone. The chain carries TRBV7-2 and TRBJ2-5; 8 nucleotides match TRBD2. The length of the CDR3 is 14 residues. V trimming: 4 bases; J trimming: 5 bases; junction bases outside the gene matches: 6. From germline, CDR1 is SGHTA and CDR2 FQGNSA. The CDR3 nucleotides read TGTGCCAGCAGCTCCGACGGGGGGGTGGAGACCCAGTACTTC. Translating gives CASSSDGGVETQYF.

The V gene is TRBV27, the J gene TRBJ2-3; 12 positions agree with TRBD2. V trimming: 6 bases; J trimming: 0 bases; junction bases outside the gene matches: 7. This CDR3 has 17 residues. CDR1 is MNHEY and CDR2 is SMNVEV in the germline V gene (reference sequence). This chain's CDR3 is CASRGLAGGPSTDTQYF. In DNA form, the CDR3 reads TGTGCCAGCAGGGGGCTAGCGGGAGGGCCCAGCACAGATACGCAGTATTTT.

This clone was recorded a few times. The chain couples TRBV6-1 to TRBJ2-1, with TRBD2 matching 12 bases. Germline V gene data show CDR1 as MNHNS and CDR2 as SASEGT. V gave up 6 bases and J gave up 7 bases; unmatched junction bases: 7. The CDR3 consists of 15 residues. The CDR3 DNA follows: TGTGCCAGCAGCCTGGGACTAGCGGGTGTTAATGAGCAGTTCTTC. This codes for CASSLGLAGVNEQFF.

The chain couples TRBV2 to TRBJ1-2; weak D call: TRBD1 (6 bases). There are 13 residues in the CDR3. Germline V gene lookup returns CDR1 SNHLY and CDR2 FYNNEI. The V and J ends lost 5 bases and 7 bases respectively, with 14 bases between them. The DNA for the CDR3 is TGTGCCAGCAGTCGGACAGTTAGGGTTGGCTACACCTTC. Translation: CASSRTVRVGYTF.

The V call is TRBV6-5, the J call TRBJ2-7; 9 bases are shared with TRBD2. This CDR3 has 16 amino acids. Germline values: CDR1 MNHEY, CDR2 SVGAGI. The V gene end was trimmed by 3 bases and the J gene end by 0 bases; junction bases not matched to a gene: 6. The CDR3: CASSYPAGGYSYEQYF. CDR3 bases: TGTGCCAGCAGTTATCCAGCGGGAGGCTACTCCTACGAGCAGTACTTC.

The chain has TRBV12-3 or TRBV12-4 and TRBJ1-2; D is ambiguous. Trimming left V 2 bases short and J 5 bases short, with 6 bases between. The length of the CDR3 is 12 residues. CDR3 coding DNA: TGTGCCAGCAGTTTACGAGGGTATGGCTACACCTTC. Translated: CASSLRGYGYTF.

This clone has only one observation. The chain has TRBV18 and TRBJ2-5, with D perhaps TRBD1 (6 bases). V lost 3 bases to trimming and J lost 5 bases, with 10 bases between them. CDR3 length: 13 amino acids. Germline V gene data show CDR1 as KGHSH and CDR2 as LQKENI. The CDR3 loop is CASSPGHGETQYF. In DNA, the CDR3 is TGTGCCAGCTCACCGGGACACGGGGAGACCCAGTACTTC.

CDR3 sequence (DNA): TGTGCCAGCAGCCTCCGGACTAGCGGGGTAGAGCAGTTCTTC. Protein product: CASSLRTSGVEQFF. This chain connects TRBV7-2 to TRBJ2-1; TRBD2 matches 12 bases. Looked up from germline, CDR1 is SGHTA and CDR2 is FQGNSA. V gave up 5 bases and J gave up 10 bases; unmatched junction bases: 6. The length of the CDR3 is 14 residues. The full variable domain, its missing parts supplied by reference TRBV7-2 and TRBJ2-1, is GAGVSQSPSNKVTEKGKDVELRCDPISGHTALYWYRQSLGQGLEFLIYFQGNSAPDKSGLPSDRFSAERTGGSVSTLTIQRTQQEDSAVYLCASSLRTSGVEQFFGPGTRLTVL.

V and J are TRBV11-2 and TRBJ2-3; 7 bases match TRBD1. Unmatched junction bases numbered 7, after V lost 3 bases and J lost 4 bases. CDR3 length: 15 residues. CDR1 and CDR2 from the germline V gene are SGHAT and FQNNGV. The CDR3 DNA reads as TGTGCCAGCAGCTTTCAGGGGGATAGGGCAGATACGCAGTATTTT. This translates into CASSFQGDRADTQYF.

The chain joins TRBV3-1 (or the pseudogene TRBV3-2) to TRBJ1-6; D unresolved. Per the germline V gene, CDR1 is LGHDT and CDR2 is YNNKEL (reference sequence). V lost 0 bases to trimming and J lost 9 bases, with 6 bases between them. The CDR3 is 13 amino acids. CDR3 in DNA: TGTGCCAGCAGCCAAGAAGCGGGTTCACCCCTCCACTTT. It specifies CASSQEAGSPLHF.

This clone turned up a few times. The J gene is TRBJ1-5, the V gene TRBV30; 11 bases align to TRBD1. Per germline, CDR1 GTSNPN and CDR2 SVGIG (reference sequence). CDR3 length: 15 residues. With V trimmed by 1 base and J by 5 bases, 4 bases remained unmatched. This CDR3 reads CAWSEGQGVYQPQHF. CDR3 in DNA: TGTGCCTGGAGTGAGGGACAGGGGGTGTATCAGCCCCAGCATTTT.

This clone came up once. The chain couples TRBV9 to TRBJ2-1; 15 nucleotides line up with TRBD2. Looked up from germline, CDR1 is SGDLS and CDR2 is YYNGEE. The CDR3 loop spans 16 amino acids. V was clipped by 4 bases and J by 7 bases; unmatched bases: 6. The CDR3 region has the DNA TGTGCCAGCAGCCCCGGGACTAGCGGGAGGTGGAATGAGCAGTTCTTC. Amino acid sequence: CASSPGTSGRWNEQFF.

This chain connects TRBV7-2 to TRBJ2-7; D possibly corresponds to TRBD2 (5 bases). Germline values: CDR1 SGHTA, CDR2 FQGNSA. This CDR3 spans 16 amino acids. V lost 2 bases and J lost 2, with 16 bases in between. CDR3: CASSLPSEGATYEQYF. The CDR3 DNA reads TGTGCCAGCAGCTTACCTTCAGAGGGCGCGACCTACGAGCAGTACTTC.

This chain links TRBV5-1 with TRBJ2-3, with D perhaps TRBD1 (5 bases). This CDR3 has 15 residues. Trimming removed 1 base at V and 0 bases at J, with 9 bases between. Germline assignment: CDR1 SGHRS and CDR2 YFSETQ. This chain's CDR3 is CASSLTGHSTDTQYF. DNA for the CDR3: TGCGCCAGCAGCTTGACAGGACATAGCACAGATACGCAGTATTTT.

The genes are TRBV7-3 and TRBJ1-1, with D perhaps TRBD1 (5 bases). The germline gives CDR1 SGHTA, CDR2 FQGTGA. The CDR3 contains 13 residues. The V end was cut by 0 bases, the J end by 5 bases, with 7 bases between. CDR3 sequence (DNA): TGTGCCAGCAGCTTAACACGACAGACTGAAGCTTTCTTT. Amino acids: CASSLTRQTEAFF.

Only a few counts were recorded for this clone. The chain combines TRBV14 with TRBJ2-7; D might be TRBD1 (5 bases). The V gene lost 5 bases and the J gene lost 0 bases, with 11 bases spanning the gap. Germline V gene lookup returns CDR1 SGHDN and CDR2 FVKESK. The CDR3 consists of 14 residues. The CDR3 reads CASSVTGSSYEQYF. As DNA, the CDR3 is TGTGCCAGCAGCGTCACAGGTAGCTCCTACGAGCAGTACTTC.

The DNA of the CDR3 is TGTGCCAGCACCAGGGGCTCCTACAATGAGCAGTTCTTC. This encodes CASTRGSYNEQFF. V gene TRBV2 combines with J gene TRBJ2-1, with D perhaps TRBD1 (6 bases). Germline loops: CDR1 SNHLY, CDR2 FYNNEI. Deletions cut 7 bases from V and 0 bases from J, with 7 bases between. The CDR3 runs 13 residues.

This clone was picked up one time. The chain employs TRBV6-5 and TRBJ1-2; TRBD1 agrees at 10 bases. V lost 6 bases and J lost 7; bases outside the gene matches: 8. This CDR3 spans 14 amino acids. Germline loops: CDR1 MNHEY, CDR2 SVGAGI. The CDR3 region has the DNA TGTGCCAGCAGGACCGGACAGGGGGTTCGTGGCTACACCTTC. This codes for CASRTGQGVRGYTF.

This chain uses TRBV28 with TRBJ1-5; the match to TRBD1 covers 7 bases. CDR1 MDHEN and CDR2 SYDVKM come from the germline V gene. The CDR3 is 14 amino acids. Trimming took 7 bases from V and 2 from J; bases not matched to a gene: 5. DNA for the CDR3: TGTGCCAGCACAGGGACAGAGCGCAATCAGCCCCAGCATTTT. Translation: CASTGTERNQPQHF. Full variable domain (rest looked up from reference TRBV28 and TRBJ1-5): DVKVTQSSRYLVKRTGEKVFLECVQDMDHENMFWYRQDPGLGLRLIYFSYDVKMKEKGDIPEGYSVSREKKERFSLILESASTNQTSMYLCASTGTERNQPQHFGDGTRLSIL.

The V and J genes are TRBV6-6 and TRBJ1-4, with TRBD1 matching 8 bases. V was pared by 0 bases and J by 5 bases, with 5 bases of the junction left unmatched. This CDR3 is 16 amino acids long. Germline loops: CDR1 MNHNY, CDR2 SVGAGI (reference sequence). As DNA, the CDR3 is TGTGCCAGCAGTTACTCGGGGACAGGAGCCAATGAAAAACTGTTTTTT. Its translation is CASSYSGTGANEKLFF.

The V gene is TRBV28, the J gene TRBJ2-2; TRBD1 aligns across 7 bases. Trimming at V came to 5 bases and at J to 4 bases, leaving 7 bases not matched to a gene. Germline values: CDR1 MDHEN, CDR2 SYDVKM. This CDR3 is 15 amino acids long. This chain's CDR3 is CASSPPGQTTGELFF. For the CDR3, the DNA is TGTGCCAGCAGTCCTCCGGGACAGACCACCGGGGAGCTGTTTTTT.

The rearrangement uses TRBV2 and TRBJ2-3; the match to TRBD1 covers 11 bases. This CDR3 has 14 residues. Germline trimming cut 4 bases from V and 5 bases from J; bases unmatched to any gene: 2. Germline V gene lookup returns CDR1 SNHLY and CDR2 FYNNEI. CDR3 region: CASSGTGGEDTQYF. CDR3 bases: TGTGCCAGCAGTGGGACAGGGGGCGAAGATACGCAGTATTTT.

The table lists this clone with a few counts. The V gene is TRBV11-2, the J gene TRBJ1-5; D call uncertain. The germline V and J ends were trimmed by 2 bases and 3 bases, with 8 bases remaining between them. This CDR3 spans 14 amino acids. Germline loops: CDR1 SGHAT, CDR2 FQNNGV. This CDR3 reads CASSLSGNNQPQHF. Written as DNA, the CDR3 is TGTGCCAGCAGCTTATCTGGCAACAATCAGCCCCAGCATTTT. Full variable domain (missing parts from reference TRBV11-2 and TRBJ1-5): EAGVAQSPRYKIIEKRQSVAFWCNPISGHATLYWYQQILGQGPKLLIQFQNNGVVDDSQLPKDRFSAERLKGVDSTLKIQPAKLEDSAVYLCASSLSGNNQPQHFGDGTRLSIL.